This T cell receptor beta chain was observed in a study of graft-versus-host responses after intestinal transplantation. Study-wide background: Isolated intestinal, liver-intestinal, or multivisceral transplants were what recipients had. Findings and caveats of the study: There were GvH clones found in recipient marrow, and some of them appeared first in ileum or blood.

Comment on this clone: Its antigen remains unidentified.

Trimming removed 1 base at V and 0 bases at J, with 14 bases between. The CDR3 runs to 17 residues. Germline V gene lookup returns CDR1 SGHKS and CDR2 YYEKEE (reference sequence). This table comes from immunoSEQ multiplex PCR, and its TCRdb copy is limited to in-frame clones, with some not included. Among about 43,000 clones, approximately 94% were seen once, and the ten largest hold around 1.4%. The sequencing here drew on PBMCs, taken about 350 days after intestinal transplant. This sequence was found in a human patient who received an intestinal transplant, so some T cells may come from the graft donor. V and J are TRBV5-5 and TRBJ1-3, with D perhaps matching TRBD1 (5 bases). The CDR3 DNA sequence: TGTGCCAGCAGCTTGTGGCCACTCGGGGGCTCTGGAAACACCATATATTTT. Its protein product is CASSLWPLGGSGNTIYF.